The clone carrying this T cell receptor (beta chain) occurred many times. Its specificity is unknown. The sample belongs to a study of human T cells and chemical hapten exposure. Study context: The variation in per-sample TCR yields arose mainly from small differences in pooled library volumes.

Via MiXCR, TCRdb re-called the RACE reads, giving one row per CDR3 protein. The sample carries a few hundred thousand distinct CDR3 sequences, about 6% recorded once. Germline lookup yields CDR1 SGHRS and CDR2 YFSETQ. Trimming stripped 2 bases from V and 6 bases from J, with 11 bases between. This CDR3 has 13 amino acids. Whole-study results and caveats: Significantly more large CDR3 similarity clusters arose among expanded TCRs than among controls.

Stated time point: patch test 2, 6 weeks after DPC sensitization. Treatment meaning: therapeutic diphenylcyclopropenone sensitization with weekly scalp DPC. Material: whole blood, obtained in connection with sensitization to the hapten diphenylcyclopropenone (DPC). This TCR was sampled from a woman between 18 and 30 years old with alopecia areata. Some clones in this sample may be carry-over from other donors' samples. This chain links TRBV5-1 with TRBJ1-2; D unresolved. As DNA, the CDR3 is TGCGCCAGCAGCTTAGGGTTAAGAGATGGCTACACCTTC. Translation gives CASSLGLRDGYTF.